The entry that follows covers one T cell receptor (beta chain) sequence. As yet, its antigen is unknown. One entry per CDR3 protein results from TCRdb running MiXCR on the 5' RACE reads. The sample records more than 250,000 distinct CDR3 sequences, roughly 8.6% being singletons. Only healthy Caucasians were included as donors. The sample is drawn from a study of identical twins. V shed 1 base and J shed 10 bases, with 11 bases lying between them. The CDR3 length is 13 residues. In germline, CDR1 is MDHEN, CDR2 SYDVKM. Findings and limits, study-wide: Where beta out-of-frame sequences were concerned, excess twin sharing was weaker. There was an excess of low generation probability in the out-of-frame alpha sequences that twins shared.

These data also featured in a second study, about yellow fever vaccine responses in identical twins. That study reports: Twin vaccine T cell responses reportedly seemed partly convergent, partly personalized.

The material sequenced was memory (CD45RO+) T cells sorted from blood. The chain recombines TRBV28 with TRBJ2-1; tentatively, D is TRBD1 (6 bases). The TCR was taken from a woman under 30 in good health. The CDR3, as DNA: TGTGCCAGCAGTTTATACGGACAGATCGAGCAGTTCTTC. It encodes CASSLYGQIEQFF.